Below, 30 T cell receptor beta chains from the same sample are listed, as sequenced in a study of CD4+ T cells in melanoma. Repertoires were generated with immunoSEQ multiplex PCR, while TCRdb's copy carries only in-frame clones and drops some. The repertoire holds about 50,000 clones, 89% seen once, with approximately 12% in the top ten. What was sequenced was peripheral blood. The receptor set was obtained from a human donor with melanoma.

The CDR3 DNA follows: TGTGCCTGGAGTGTAACCGAAAACGGCTACACCTTC. Translation gives CAWSVTENGYTF. The chain carries TRBV30 and TRBJ1-2; D gene ambiguous. This CDR3 spans 12 amino acids. Deletions cut 0 bases from V and 8 bases from J, with 10 bases between. Germline V gene sequence: CDR1 GTSNPN, CDR2 SVGIG (reference sequence).

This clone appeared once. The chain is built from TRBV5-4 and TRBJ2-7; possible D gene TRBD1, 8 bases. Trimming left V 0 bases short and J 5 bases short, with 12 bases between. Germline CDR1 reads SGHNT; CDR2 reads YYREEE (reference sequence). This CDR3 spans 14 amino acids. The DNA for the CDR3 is TGTGCCAGCAGCTTGGGACAGGGGAGGGACGAGCAGTACTTC. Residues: CASSLGQGRDEQYF. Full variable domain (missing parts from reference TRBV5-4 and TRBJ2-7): ETGVTQSPTHLIKTRGQQVTLRCSSQSGHNTVSWYQQALGQGPQFIFQYYREEENGRGNFPPRFSGLQFPNYSSELNVNALELDDSALYLCASSLGQGRDEQYFGPGTRLTVT.

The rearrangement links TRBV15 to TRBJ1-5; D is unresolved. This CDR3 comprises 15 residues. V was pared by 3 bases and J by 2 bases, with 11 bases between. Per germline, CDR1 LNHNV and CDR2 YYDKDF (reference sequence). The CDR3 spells CATSSSGLRNQPQHF. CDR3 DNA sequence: TGTGCCACCAGCAGTTCCGGGTTACGCAATCAGCCCCAGCATTTT.

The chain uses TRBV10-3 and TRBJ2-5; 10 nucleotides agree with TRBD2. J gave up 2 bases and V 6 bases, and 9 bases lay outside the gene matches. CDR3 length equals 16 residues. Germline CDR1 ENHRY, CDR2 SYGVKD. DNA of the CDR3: TGTGCCATCAGCGATACTAGCGGGGACTGGCAAGAGACCCAGTACTTC. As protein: CAISDTSGDWQETQYF.

This CDR3 reads CASRLGTSGSNEQFF. CDR3 in DNA: TGTGCCAGCAGATTAGGGACTAGCGGGAGCAATGAGCAGTTCTTC. This chain links TRBV5-4 with TRBJ2-1; 14 bases fit TRBD2. CDR1 is SGHNT, CDR2 YYREEE, per germline (reference sequence). Trimming took 5 bases from V and 6 from J; bases not matched to a gene: 4. This CDR3 is built from 15 residues.

CDR3 sequence: CASSPDVGWGYEQYF. The CDR3, as DNA: TGTGCCAGCAGCCCGGATGTGGGTTGGGGATACGAGCAGTACTTC. This chain uses TRBV7-3 with TRBJ2-7; D gene unclear. V lost 5 bases and J lost 4, with 18 bases in between. The CDR3 covers 15 residues. The germline gives CDR1 SGHTA, CDR2 FQGTGA.

This CDR3 is CASSQGSGGALNEQFF. The CDR3 coding sequence is TGTGCCAGCAGCCAAGGGAGCGGGGGGGCTTTAAATGAGCAGTTCTTC. J is TRBJ2-1 and V is TRBV14; 10 nucleotides line up with TRBD2. Germline V gives CDR1 SGHDN, CDR2 FVKESK. Losses at the gene ends were 1 base for V and 7 bases for J; bases not matched to a gene: 7. This CDR3 has 16 amino acids.

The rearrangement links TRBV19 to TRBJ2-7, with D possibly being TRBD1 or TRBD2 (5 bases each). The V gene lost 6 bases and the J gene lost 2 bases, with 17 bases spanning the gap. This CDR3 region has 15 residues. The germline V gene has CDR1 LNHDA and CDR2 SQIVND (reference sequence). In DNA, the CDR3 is TGTGCCAGTAGCCTCGGTTCAGGGAGACCCTACGAGCAGTACTTC. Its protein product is CASSLGSGRPYEQYF.

The CDR3 sequence: CASSPGTGTYNEQFF. The CDR3 DNA sequence: TGTGCCAGCAGCCCTGGGACAGGGACTTACAATGAGCAGTTCTTC. This chain uses TRBV27 with TRBJ2-1; 9 nucleotides agree with TRBD1. The CDR3 is 15 residues long. Germline loops: CDR1 MNHEY, CDR2 SMNVEV (reference sequence). Trimming cost V 6 bases and J 4 bases; bases outside gene matches: 7.

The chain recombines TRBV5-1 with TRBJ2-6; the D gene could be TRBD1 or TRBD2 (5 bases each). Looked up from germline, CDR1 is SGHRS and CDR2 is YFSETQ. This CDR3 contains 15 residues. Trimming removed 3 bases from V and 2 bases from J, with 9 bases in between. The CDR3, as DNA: TGCGCCAGCAGCTCGACAGCGGCTGGGGCCAACGTCCTGACTTTC. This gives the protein CASSSTAAGANVLTF. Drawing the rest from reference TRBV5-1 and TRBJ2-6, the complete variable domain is KAGVTQTPRYLIKTRGQQVTLSCSPISGHRSVSWYQQTPGQGLQFLFEYFSETQRNKGNFPGRFSGRQFSNSRSEMNVSTLELGDSALYLCASSSTAAGANVLTFGAGSRLTVL.

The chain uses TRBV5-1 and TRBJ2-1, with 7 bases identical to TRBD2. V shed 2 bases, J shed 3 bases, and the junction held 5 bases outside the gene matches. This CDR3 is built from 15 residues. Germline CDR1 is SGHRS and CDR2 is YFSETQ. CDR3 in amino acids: CASSFRGVGYNEQFF. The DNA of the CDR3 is TGCGCCAGCAGCTTCCGGGGGGTGGGCTACAATGAGCAGTTCTTC. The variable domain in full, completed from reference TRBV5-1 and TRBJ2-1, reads KAGVTQTPRYLIKTRGQQVTLSCSPISGHRSVSWYQQTPGQGLQFLFEYFSETQRNKGNFPGRFSGRQFSNSRSEMNVSTLELGDSALYLCASSFRGVGYNEQFFGPGTRLTVL.

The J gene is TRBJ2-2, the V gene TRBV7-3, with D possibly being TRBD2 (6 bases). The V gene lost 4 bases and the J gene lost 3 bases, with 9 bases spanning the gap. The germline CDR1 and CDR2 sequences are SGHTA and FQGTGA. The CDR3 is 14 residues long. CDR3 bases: TGTGCCAGCAGCTGGGACTCTCACACCGGGGAGCTGTTTTTT. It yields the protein CASSWDSHTGELFF.

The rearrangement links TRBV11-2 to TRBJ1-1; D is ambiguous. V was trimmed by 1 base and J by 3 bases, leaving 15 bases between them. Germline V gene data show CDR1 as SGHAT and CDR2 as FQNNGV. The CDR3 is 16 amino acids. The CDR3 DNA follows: TGTGCCAGCAGCTTAGGGGCAGCGAGTCTATACACTGAAGCTTTCTTT. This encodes CASSLGAASLYTEAFF.

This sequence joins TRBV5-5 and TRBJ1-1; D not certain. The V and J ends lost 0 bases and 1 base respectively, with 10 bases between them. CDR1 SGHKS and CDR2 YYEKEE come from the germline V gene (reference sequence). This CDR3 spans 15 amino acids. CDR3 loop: CASSLGLRQNTEAFF. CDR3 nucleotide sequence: TGTGCCAGCAGCTTGGGACTCAGACAGAACACTGAAGCTTTCTTT.

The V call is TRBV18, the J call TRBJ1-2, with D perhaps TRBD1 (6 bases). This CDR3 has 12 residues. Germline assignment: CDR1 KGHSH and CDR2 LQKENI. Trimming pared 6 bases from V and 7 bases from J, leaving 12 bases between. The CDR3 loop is CASSQQGGGYTF. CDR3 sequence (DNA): TGTGCCAGCTCGCAACAGGGTGGTGGCTACACCTTC.

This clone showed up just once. CDR3 sequence: CASSVDQKDTQYF. CDR3 in DNA: TGTGCCAGCAGCGTAGACCAGAAGGATACGCAGTATTTT. The V and J genes are TRBV9 and TRBJ2-3; D gene ambiguous. Looked up from germline, CDR1 is SGDLS and CDR2 is YYNGEE. Trimming left V 0 bases short and J 6 bases short, with 8 bases between. CDR3 length: 13 amino acids.

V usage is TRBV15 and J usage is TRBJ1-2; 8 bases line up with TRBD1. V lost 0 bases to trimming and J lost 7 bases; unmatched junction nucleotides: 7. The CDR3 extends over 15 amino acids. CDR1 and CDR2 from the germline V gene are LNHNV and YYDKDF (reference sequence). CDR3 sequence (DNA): TGTGCCACCAGCAGAGATCAGAGGACAGGGTCTGGCTACACCTTC. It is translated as CATSRDQRTGSGYTF.

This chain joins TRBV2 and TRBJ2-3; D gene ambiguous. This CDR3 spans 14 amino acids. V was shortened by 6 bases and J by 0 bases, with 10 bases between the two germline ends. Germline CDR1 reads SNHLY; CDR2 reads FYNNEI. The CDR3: CASRRATSTDTQYF. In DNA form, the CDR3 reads TGTGCCAGCAGAAGGGCCACTAGCACAGATACGCAGTATTTT.

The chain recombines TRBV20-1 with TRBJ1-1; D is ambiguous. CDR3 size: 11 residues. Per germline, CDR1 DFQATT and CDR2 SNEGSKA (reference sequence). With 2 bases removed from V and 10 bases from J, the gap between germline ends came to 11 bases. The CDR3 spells CSARLGVGAFF. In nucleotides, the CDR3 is TGCAGTGCTAGACTCGGGGTAGGAGCTTTCTTT.

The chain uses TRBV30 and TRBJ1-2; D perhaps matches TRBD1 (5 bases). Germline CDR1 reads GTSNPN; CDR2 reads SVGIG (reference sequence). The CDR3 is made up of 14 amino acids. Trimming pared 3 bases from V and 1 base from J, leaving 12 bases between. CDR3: CAWSRDGFNYGYTF. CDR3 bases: TGTGCCTGGAGCCGGGACGGGTTTAACTATGGCTACACCTTC. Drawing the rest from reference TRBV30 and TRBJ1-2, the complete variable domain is SQTIHQWPATLVQPVGSPLSLECTVEGTSNPNLYWYRQAAGRGLQLLFYSVGIGQISSEVPQNLSASRPQDRQFILSSKKLLLSDSGFYLCAWSRDGFNYGYTFGSGTRLTVV.

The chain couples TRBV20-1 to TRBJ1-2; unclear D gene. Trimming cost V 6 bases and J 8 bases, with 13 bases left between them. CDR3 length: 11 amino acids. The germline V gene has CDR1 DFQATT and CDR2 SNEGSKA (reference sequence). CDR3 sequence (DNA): TGCAGTGCGTTACTAATGGGGGGCTACACCTTC. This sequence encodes CSALLMGGYTF.

The CDR3, as DNA: TGTGCCAGCAGCCAAGGGTCTACAACTAATGAAAAACTGTTTTTT. Amino acids: CASSQGSTTNEKLFF. The gene calls are TRBV14 and TRBJ1-4; no reliable D call. This CDR3 comprises 15 residues. Germline lookup yields CDR1 SGHDN and CDR2 FVKESK. Trimming stripped 1 base from V and 0 bases from J, with 6 bases between.

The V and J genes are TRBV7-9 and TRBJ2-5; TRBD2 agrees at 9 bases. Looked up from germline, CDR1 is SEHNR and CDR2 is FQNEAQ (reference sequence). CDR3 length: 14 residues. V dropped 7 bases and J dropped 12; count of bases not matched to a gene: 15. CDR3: CASTGLGSGGPKYF. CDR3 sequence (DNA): TGTGCCAGCACCGGATTGGGGAGCGGGGGGCCTAAGTACTTC.

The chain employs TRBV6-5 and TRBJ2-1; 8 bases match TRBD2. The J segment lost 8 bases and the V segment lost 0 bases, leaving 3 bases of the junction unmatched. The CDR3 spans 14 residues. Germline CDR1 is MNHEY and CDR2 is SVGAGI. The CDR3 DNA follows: TGTGCCAGCAGTTACTCAATCGGGGGGGATGAGCAGTTCTTC. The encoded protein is CASSYSIGGDEQFF.

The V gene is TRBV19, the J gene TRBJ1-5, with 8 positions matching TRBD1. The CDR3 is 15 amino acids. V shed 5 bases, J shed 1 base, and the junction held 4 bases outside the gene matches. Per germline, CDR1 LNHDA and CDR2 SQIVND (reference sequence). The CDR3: CASSLQGGSNQPQHF. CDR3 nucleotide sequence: TGTGCCAGTAGTCTACAGGGGGGGAGCAATCAGCCCCAGCATTTT.

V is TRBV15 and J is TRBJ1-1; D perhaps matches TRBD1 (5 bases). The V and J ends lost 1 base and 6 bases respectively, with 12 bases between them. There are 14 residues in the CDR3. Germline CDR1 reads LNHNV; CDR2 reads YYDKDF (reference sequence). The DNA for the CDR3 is TGTGCCACCAGCAGAGCAGACAGAGAGGCTGAAGCTTTCTTT. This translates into CATSRADREAEAFF.

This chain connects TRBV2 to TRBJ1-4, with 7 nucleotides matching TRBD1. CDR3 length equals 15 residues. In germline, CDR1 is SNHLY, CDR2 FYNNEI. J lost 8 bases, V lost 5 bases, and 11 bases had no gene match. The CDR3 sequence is CASSTRQGVLEKLFF. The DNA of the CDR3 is TGTGCCAGCAGTACTAGACAGGGAGTACTAGAAAAACTGTTTTTT.

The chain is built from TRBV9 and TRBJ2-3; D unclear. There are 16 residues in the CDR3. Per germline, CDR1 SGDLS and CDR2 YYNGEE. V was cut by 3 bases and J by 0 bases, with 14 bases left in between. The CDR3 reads CASSAPSRASTDTQYF. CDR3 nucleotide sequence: TGTGCCAGCAGCGCCCCTTCTAGGGCTAGCACAGATACGCAGTATTTT.

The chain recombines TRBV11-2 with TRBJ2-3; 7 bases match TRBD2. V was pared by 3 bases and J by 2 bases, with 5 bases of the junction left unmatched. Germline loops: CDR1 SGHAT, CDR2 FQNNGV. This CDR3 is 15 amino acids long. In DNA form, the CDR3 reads TGTGCCAGCAGCTTGGGGGGGATCTCCACAGATACGCAGTATTTT. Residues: CASSLGGISTDTQYF.

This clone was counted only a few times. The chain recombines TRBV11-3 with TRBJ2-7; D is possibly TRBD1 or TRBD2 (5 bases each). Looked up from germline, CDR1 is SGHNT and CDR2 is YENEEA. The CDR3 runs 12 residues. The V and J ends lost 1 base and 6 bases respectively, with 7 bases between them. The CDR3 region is CASSLGGGEQYF. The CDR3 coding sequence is TGTGCCAGCAGCTTAGGTGGGGGCGAGCAGTACTTC.